The T cell receptor (beta chain) under discussion was sequenced for a study of blood T cell repertoires in COVID-19. Study-level information: T cells, B-cell-depleted T cells, or PBMCs supplied cDNA or gDNA.

This CDR3 spans 12 amino acids. Germline V CDR1 and CDR2: GTSNPN, SVGIG (reference sequence). Between the trimmed V and J ends, which lost 0 bases and 7 bases, there was a span of 9 bases. Source study methods: Reference gene primers were amplified, and this amplification served to estimate nucleated cell counts. Data came from immunoSEQ multiplex PCR; TCRdb stores just in-frame clones and leaves some out. That table gives V, J and clone size, and the DNA gave D and trimming. The sample includes approximately 390,000 clones, approximately 91% of them seen just once. Recruitment covered under 25 US areas and drew participants whose ages spanned about 18 to 100 years. In assigning cohorts, the study relied on participant-reported clinical history.

The specimen sequenced was PBMCs or T cells enriched from blood (not recorded which). This chain uses TRBV30 with TRBJ2-5; the D is unclear. The TCR originated in a middle-aged woman with acute COVID-19. This CDR3 reads CAWSVPVGTQYF. The CDR3, as DNA: TGTGCCTGGAGTGTCCCTGTCGGGACCCAGTACTTC. The complete variable domain, with remaining parts taken from reference TRBV30 and TRBJ2-5, reads SQTIHQWPATLVQPVGSPLSLECTVEGTSNPNLYWYRQAAGRGLQLLFYSVGIGQISSEVPQNLSASRPQDRQFILSSKKLLLSDSGFYLCAWSVPVGTQYFGPGTRLLVL.